This entry concerns a single T cell receptor (beta chain). This sample is part of a study of cytomegalovirus exposure and HLA in healthy donors. In the PCR, 60 Vbeta and 13 Jbeta primers were used. Libraries were prepared by immunoSEQ multiplex PCR; TCRdb keeps only in-frame clonotypes and omits some of them. This sample has under 200,000 clones; roughly 78% occur once, and the top ten carry 1%. This CDR3 is built from 14 residues. Germline CDR1 reads SGHVS; CDR2 reads FNYEAQ. Trimming removed 8 bases at V and 8 bases at J, with 19 bases between. The chain uses TRBV7-6 and TRBJ2-1; D call uncertain. Sequences were obtained from PBMCs. The TCR comes from a woman aged 45-65 years in good health and CMV-seropositive. The CDR3 nucleotides are TGTGCCAGCGGCCCCCGAGCGTACTTCGATGAGCAGTTCTTC. Translating gives CASGPRAYFDEQFF. Based on the CDR3 plus reference TRBV7-6 and TRBJ2-1, the full variable domain is GAGVSQSPRYKVTKRGQDVALRCDPISGHVSLYWYRQALGQGPEFLTYFNYEAQQDKSGLPNDRFSAERPEGSISTLTIQRTEQRDSAMYRCASGPRAYFDEQFFGPGTRLTVL.